The T cell receptor beta chain described here comes from a study of CD4 and CD8 cells across lung adenocarcinoma regions. Looked up from germline, CDR1 is SGHRS and CDR2 is YFSETQ. The junction had 4 bases not matched to a gene; V was cut back by 4 bases and J by 2 bases. The CDR3 covers 14 residues. Samples came from patients with localized non-small cell lung adenocarcinoma. One entry per CDR3 protein results from TCRdb running MiXCR on the PCR reads. Among roughly 18,000 distinct CDR3 sequences, approximately 47% were seen once, and the ten largest hold approximately 60%. There are a few counts of this clonotype.

The clonotype comes from a female donor with lung adenocarcinoma. The CD4 and CD8 labels of this study may be unreliable. Input material: CD8+ T cells from the center of a lung tumor. The chain carries TRBV5-1 and TRBJ2-3, with 7 positions matching TRBD1. CDR3: CASSRDRHTDTQYF. CDR3 DNA: TGCGCCAGCAGCCGGGACAGACACACAGATACGCAGTATTTT.